A single T cell receptor beta chain is shown here with its context. Its antigen is currently not known. The junction departs from the called germline gene at one end, perhaps through a read error. The data derive from a study of blood T cell repertoires in COVID-19 (dated by TCRdb to 2019 to 2021). Notes on the research overall: Samples covering the acute and convalescent phases of COVID-19 were provided by collaborators in the United States, Italy and Spain. HLA class I and class II types, where available, came from metadata supplied by the sample provider rather than from assay-based typing. Sample metadata almost always included a de-identified subject ID, COVID-19 status, age in years and sex. The material from the prospective study consisted of cDNA or gDNA derived from T cells, B-cell-depleted T cells, or PBMCs. The repertoires were released in a freely available public database intended as a resource for research on the immune response to SARS-CoV-2. The samples were drawn from two sources: the first 160 participants of the ongoing ImmuneRACE study, and 950 to 1,500 subjects contributed by 6 global collaborators. Deeply sampled blood TCRbeta repertoires from subjects exposed to, actively infected with, or recovered from COVID-19 were included in the dataset.

Samples from volunteer blood donors who had recovered from COVID-19 were contributed by a second Seattle source. Each collaborating institution followed its own protocols to collect whole blood in K2EDTA tubes. For TCRbeta analysis, collaborators shipped samples in one of three forms: frozen whole blood, isolated PBMCs, or DNA extracted from either of those sample types. Reading from cysteine to phenylalanine, the CDR3 counts 13 amino acids. Left in the record is the CDR3 DNA by itself, 39 bases read in frame from the first base. CDR1 and CDR2 are drawn from the germline V gene (reference sequence): LGHDT, YNNKEL. TCRbeta CDR3 regions were amplified from genomic DNA using the immunoSEQ Assay, a bias-controlled multiplex PCR. The published analysis was carried out like this. Nucleated cell counts per sample were estimated from amplification of reference gene primers within the assay. To quantify the absolute abundance of each unique TCRbeta CDR3 rearrangement, sequence reads were collapsed and filtered. Productive Simpson clonality was computed per sample as the square root of Simpson's diversity index over productive rearrangements. TCRdb stores this immuneACCESS table with in-frame sequences only. Part of the clones is absent; in the studies checked, under half of the shortfall reflects unresolved V genes, and no reason is known for the rest. V, J and clone size are those of that table, while D and trimming were read from the DNA. The sample table shows a few hundred thousand clones, and around 84% are seen once. The top ten constitute approximately 2% of the sample.

General study outcomes and caveats: How much clinical and demographic metadata was included differed by source and by participant, and the metadata was provided uncurated.

The TCR sequence derives from a middle-aged man who had recovered from COVID-19. The source material was peripheral blood. The V and J segments used are TRBV3-1 (or the pseudogene TRBV3-2) and TRBJ1-1; possibly the D gene is TRBD1, per 5 matching bases. The nucleotide sequence reads TGTGCCAGCGGCCAAGGGGAGAGGACTGAAGCTTTCTTT. The resulting protein is CASGQGERTEAFF.